This is a list of T cell receptor beta chains from one sample in a study of blood T cell repertoires in COVID-19. TCRdb's copy holds only in-frame clones and misses some; the assay was immunoSEQ multiplex PCR. The data contain around 200,000 clones, 85% of them seen just once; the ten biggest clones take up roughly a sixth. Sequenced sample: PBMCs or T cells enriched from blood (not recorded which). Receptors were obtained from a man aged 35-49 years who had recovered from COVID-19. CDR3s include the opening cysteine and the closing phenylalanine or tryptophan. D genes are given only for firm matches. For some rows the clone size is stated as once, few or many, or as a class when expanded; others skip it.

abundance	v_gene	j_gene	d_gene	CDR3aa	CDR3nt
.	TRBV29-1	TRBJ1-3	.	CSVEDPRQNTIYF	TGCAGCGTTGAAGACCCTAGGCAGAACACCATATATTTT
.	TRBV5-4	TRBJ2-7	TRBD2	CASSLAGGDEQYF	TGTGCCAGCAGCTTGGCCGGGGGGGACGAGCAGTACTTC
few	TRBV4-1	TRBJ1-4	.	CASSRQASNEKLFF	TGCGCCAGCAGCCGTCAGGCTTCAAATGAAAAACTGTTTTTT
.	TRBV6-2/TRBV6-3	TRBJ2-7	.	CASSYSLYEQYF	TGTGCCAGCAGTTACTCTCTGTACGAGCAGTACTTC
.	TRBV7-3	TRBJ2-2	TRBD2	CASSSQGTSGTGELFF	TGTGCCAGCAGCTCCCAAGGGACTAGCGGCACCGGGGAGCTGTTTTTT
.	TRBV7-3	TRBJ2-1	.	CASSLVAGNEQFF	TGTGCCAGCTCGTTGGTCGCAGGGAATGAGCAGTTCTTC
.	TRBV7-2	TRBJ2-1	TRBD2	CASSLGLGDNEQFF	TGTGCCAGCAGTCTTGGACTAGGGGACAATGAGCAGTTCTTC
.	TRBV15	TRBJ2-3	TRBD2	CATSRDAGGPDTQYF	TGTGCCACCAGCAGAGATGCGGGAGGGCCAGATACGCAGTATTTT
.	TRBV19	TRBJ1-1	.	CASSYDRNTEAFF	TGTGCCAGTAGTTACGACAGGAACACTGAAGCTTTCTTT
once	TRBV12-5	TRBJ1-1	TRBD1	CASGLEQGALRTEAFF	TGTGCTAGTGGTTTGGAGCAGGGGGCGCTGAGAACTGAAGCTTTCTTT
.	TRBV29-1	TRBJ1-2	TRBD1	CSVTGTGYGYTF	TGCAGCGTTACCGGGACAGGATATGGCTACACCTTC
.	TRBV6-8	TRBJ1-2	.	CASQSPYGYTF	TGTGCCAGCCAGTCACCCTATGGCTACACCTTC
.	TRBV5-1	TRBJ1-6	.	CASSLGEPNSPLHF	TGCGCCAGCAGCTTGGGGGAGCCGAATTCACCCCTCCACTTT
few	TRBV7-9	TRBJ2-6	.	CASIIDSGANVLTF	TGTGCCAGCATCATAGACTCTGGGGCCAACGTCCTGACTTTC
few	TRBV7-9	TRBJ2-7	.	CASSQTGSSYEQYF	TGTGCCAGCAGCCAGACGGGAAGCTCCTACGAGCAGTACTTC
few	TRBV2	TRBJ1-1	.	CASSATRDKAFF	TGTGCCAGCAGTGCGACCCGGGACAAAGCTTTCTTT
few	TRBV6-4	TRBJ2-3	TRBD2	CASSDSSGRGTDTQYF	TGTGCCAGCAGTGACTCTAGCGGGAGGGGCACAGATACGCAGTATTTT
few	TRBV2	TRBJ1-1	.	CASSLRTLYTEAFF	TGTGCCAGCAGTTTGAGGACACTTTACACTGAAGCTTTCTTT
.	TRBV4-1	TRBJ1-4	.	CASSLRGEGEKLFF	TGCGCCAGCAGCCTGAGGGGGGAGGGTGAAAAACTGTTTTTT
.	TRBV7-8	TRBJ2-5	.	CASSPSPKSETQYF	TGTGCCAGCAGCCCTAGCCCCAAGAGCGAGACCCAGTACTTC
.	TRBV30	TRBJ1-4	TRBD1	CAWSLSLGQGAEKLFF	TGTGCCTGGAGTCTCTCCCTAGGGCAGGGGGCTGAAAAACTGTTTTTT
.	TRBV28	TRBJ2-7	TRBD1	CATTTSTGGGYEQYF	TGTGCCACCACCACATCGACAGGGGGAGGCTACGAGCAGTACTTC
.	TRBV28	TRBJ2-7	TRBD1	CASSAPRDSSYEQYF	TGTGCCAGCAGTGCCCCCAGGGACAGCAGCTACGAGCAGTACTTC
.	TRBV5-1	TRBJ2-7	TRBD2	CASSLAALKGGISYEQYF	TGCGCCAGCAGCTTGGCCGCTCTTAAGGGAGGGATCTCCTACGAGCAGTACTTC
.	TRBV2	TRBJ2-7	TRBD1	CASRWGTGRDEQYF	TGTGCCAGCAGATGGGGGACAGGGCGTGACGAGCAGTACTTC
few	TRBV11-2	TRBJ2-7	TRBD2	CASSLEAAGVSSYEQYF	TGTGCCAGCAGCTTAGAAGCAGCGGGAGTATCGTCCTACGAGCAGTACTTC
.	TRBV15	TRBJ1-2	.	CATSRDLVPDGQRGYTF	TGTGCCACCAGCAGAGATTTGGTACCCGACGGACAACGCGGCTACACCTTC
.	TRBV28	TRBJ2-5	TRBD1	CASSLFGTGQETQYF	TGTGCCAGCAGTTTGTTCGGGACAGGCCAAGAGACCCAGTACTTC
.	TRBV7-9	TRBJ2-1	TRBD2	CASSSDSGTNYNEQFF	TGTGCCAGCAGCTCGGATTCCGGGACTAATTACAATGAGCAGTTCTTC
.	TRBV5-4	TRBJ2-7	.	CASSSQVRGEQYF	TGTGCCAGCAGCTCCCAGGTGCGGGGTGAGCAGTACTTC
.	TRBV7-8	TRBJ2-2	TRBD1	CASIDRASTGELFF	TGTGCCAGCATAGACAGGGCCTCCACCGGGGAGCTGTTTTTT
.	TRBV1	TRBJ2-7	.	CTSSQDRLEADYEQYF	TGCACCAGCAGCCAAGATCGACTAGAAGCCGACTACGAGCAGTACTTC
.	TRBV6-5	TRBJ1-5	TRBD1	CASRPGQGRQPQHF	TGTGCCAGCAGACCGGGACAGGGACGACAGCCCCAGCATTTT
.	TRBV28	TRBJ2-3	.	CASSLPQSRGTQYF	TGTGCCAGCAGTTTGCCCCAGAGCCGCGGTACGCAGTATTTT
once	TRBV6-5	TRBJ2-1	.	CASSYSEGYNEQFF	TGTGCCAGCAGTTACTCAGAGGGTTACAATGAGCAGTTCTTC
once	TRBV5-1	TRBJ2-7	TRBD1	CASSLGSPQGAISYEQYF	TGCGCCAGCAGCTTGGGTTCCCCACAGGGGGCTATCAGCTACGAGCAGTACTTC
.	TRBV6-1	TRBJ1-5	.	CASSEWIGGSQPQHF	TGTGCCAGCAGTGAATGGATCGGCGGGAGTCAGCCCCAGCATTTT
.	TRBV4-1	TRBJ2-5	.	CASSQEMAGRSETQYF	TGCGCCAGCAGCCAAGAAATGGCGGGACGGTCAGAGACCCAGTACTTC
.	TRBV30	TRBJ2-7	.	CAWSKKIRGGYEQYF	TGTGCCTGGAGTAAAAAAATCAGGGGTGGCTACGAGCAGTACTTC
.	TRBV12-3/TRBV12-4	TRBJ2-1	.	CASSLLISSEQFF	TGTGCCAGCAGTTTATTGATTAGCAGTGAGCAGTTCTTC
.	TRBV18	TRBJ2-1	TRBD1	CASSPGQYNEQFF	TGTGCCAGCTCACCGGGACAGTACAATGAGCAGTTCTTC
.	TRBV9	TRBJ2-7	TRBD2	CASSTSGTIGGEQYF	TGTGCCAGCAGCACCTCCGGGACTATAGGAGGGGAGCAGTACTTC
.	TRBV18	TRBJ2-1	.	CASSPQNNEQFF	TGTGCCAGCTCACCCCAGAACAATGAGCAGTTCTTC
.	TRBV25-1	TRBJ1-5	TRBD1	CASSETGVNQPQHF	TGTGCCAGCAGTGAGACAGGGGTCAATCAGCCCCAGCATTTT